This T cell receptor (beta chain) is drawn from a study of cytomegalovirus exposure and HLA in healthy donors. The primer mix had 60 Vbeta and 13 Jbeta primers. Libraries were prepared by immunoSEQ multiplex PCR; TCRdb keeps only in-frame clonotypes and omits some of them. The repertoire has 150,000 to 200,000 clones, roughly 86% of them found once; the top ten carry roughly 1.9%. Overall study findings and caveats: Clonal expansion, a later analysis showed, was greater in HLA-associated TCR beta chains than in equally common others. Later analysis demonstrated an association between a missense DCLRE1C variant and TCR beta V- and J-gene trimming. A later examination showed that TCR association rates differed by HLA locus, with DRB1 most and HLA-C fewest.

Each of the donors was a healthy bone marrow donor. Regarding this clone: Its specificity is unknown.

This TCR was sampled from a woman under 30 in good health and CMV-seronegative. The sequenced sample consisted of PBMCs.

CDR3 region: CAWGSGRAVNEQFF. For the CDR3, the DNA is TGTGCCTGGGGGAGCGGGAGGGCCGTCAATGAGCAGTTCTTC. The gene calls are TRBV30 and TRBJ2-1; 10 bases are shared with TRBD2. Germline V CDR1 and CDR2: GTSNPN, SVGIG (reference sequence). Unmatched junction bases numbered 7, after V lost 5 bases and J lost 6 bases. CDR3 size: 14 residues.